The T cell receptor beta chain under discussion was sequenced for a study of blood T cell repertoires in COVID-19. At the level of the study: Collection of acute and convalescent COVID-19 samples took place in the United States, Italy and Spain. Sample material is recorded as cDNA or gDNA derived from T cells, B-cell-depleted T cells, or PBMCs.

Original methodology: Amplified reference gene primers provided the basis for estimating nucleated cell counts. Only in-frame clones appear in the TCRdb table, and some are missing; sequencing was by immunoSEQ multiplex PCR. Clonal size and the V and J genes are those of that table, whereas D and trimming came from the DNA. The sample records around 99,000 clones, around 89% being singletons. Germline V CDR1 and CDR2: MGHRA, YSYEKL. The germline V and J ends were trimmed by 1 base and 3 bases, with 10 bases remaining between them. CDR3 length: 15 residues. Sequenced input: peripheral blood. The chain joins TRBV4-1 to TRBJ2-1, with a weak D call TRBD2 (5 bases). This sequence originates from a man aged 50 to 60 with active or convalescent COVID-19. CDR3 region: CASSQVTGIYNEQFF. The DNA for the CDR3 is TGCGCCAGCAGCCAAGTCACGGGAATCTACAATGAGCAGTTCTTC.